Following are 6 T cell receptor beta chains from one sample sequenced in a study of cytomegalovirus exposure and HLA in healthy donors (dated by TCRdb to 2016 to 2017). The receptor library was made with the immunoSEQ multiplex PCR assay. For the multiplex PCR, a mixture combining 60 forward primers for TCR Vbeta segments and 13 reverse primers for TCR Jbeta segments was used. TCRdb provides this immuneACCESS table in a form limited to in-frame rearrangements. Some clones are lacking; in checked studies, under half of them reflect an unresolved V gene, and why the rest are absent is not known. This sample lists under 110,000 clones; roughly four fifths were detected once. The top ten hold about 1.6% of the sample. Sequences were obtained from PBMCs. Source of these receptors: a man over 45 in good health and CMV-seronegative.

V usage is TRBV7-3 and J usage is TRBJ1-5; a possible D gene is TRBD1 (5 bases). V lost 2 bases and J 5 bases, leaving 7 bases between the germline ends. Germline assignment: CDR1 SGHTA and CDR2 FQGTGA. This CDR3 contains 13 residues. CDR3: CASSLAGDQPQHF. CDR3 in DNA: TGTGCCAGCAGCTTAGCGGGGGATCAGCCCCAGCATTTT.

The rearrangement uses TRBV5-1 and TRBJ2-3; TRBD2 matches 10 bases. The trim removed 2 bases at V and 3 bases at J, leaving 3 bases unmatched. Germline V lookup: CDR1 SGHRS, CDR2 YFSETQ. The CDR3 extends over 15 amino acids. CDR3 in DNA: TGCGCCAGCAGCTTACTAGCGGGGAGGACAGATACGCAGTATTTT. The encoded protein is CASSLLAGRTDTQYF.

The chain uses TRBV7-2 and TRBJ2-5, with a possible D match to TRBD2 (6 bases). The tail of the sequence fits TRBJ2-7 better, so the J call may be wrong. Germline assignment: CDR1 SGHTA and CDR2 FQGNSA. The CDR3 has 15 amino acids. This chain's CDR3 is CASSLSAGISYEQYF. In DNA, the CDR3 is TGTGCCAGCAGCTTATCGGCGGGGATCTCCTACGAGCAGTACTTC.

Here the CDR3 DNA reads TGTGCCAGCTCACCGCTCCTAGCGGGGGGGCTAGACGAGCAGTTCTTC. Protein: CASSPLLAGGLDEQFF. This rearrangement joins TRBV18 to TRBJ2-1; 12 bases fit TRBD2. Trimming took 3 bases from V and 10 from J; bases not matched to a gene: 10. CDR3 length: 16 residues. Per germline, CDR1 KGHSH and CDR2 LQKENI.

The V call is TRBV25-1, the J call TRBJ1-2; D gene unclear. CDR1 and CDR2 from the germline V gene are MGHDK and SYGVNS. The CDR3 loop spans 15 amino acids. Deletions cut 7 bases from V and 7 bases from J, with 22 bases between. The CDR3 protein is CASTYIGGERGGYTF. The CDR3 nucleotides are TGTGCCAGCACCTATATCGGCGGCGAGAGAGGTGGCTACACCTTC.

The rearrangement joins TRBV13 to TRBJ2-3; 8 positions match TRBD2. The germline CDR1 and CDR2 sequences are PRHDT and FYEKMQ (reference sequence). This CDR3 is 17 amino acids long. J lost 2 bases, V lost 0 bases, and 7 bases had no gene match. This CDR3 is CASSLGSGGGYTDTQYF. CDR3 DNA sequence: TGTGCCAGCAGCTTAGGATCGGGCGGGGGGTACACAGATACGCAGTATTTT.